Listed below are T cell receptor beta chains from one sample, sequenced in a study of untreated major depressive disorder. The repertoire was sequenced with immunoSEQ multiplex PCR; TCRdb's copy has only in-frame clones and lacks some. This table has 20,000 to 25,000 clones, roughly 89% appearing once. Sample: CD4+ T cells from PBMCs. Receptors originate from a woman aged 40 to 49 in good health. Each CDR3 is given with its conserved first and last residue. The D gene is left open where the match is weak. Expanded clones are given a class, and other clones once, few, many or no size at all.

size: -; J: TRBJ1-2; V: TRBV25-1; D: -; DNA: TGTGCCAGCAGGACAGTGAACTATGGCTACACCTTC; CDR3: CASRTVNYGYTF
size: -; J: TRBJ2-3; V: TRBV27; D: -; DNA: TGTGCCAGCAGTTTATCCGACTGGAGCCGCACAGATACGCAGTATTTT; CDR3: CASSLSDWSRTDTQYF
size: once; J: TRBJ2-3; V: TRBV29-1; D: -; DNA: TGCAGCGCCGGGACCTCCGGGACAGATACGCAGTATTTT; CDR3: CSAGTSGTDTQYF
size: -; J: TRBJ1-4; V: TRBV7-2; D: -; DNA: TGTGCCAGCAGCTTAGCGTTGAGGGGCTGGGCAACTAATGAAAAACTGTTTTTT; CDR3: CASSLALRGWATNEKLFF
size: -; J: TRBJ2-1; V: TRBV7-8; D: -; DNA: TGTGCCAGCTCCGGACTGACCTACAATGAGCAGTTCTTC; CDR3: CASSGLTYNEQFF
size: -; J: TRBJ2-3; V: TRBV4-1; D: TRBD2; DNA: TGCGCCAGCAGCCAACAAAGGACTAGCGGCACAGATACGCAGTATTTT; CDR3: CASSQQRTSGTDTQYF
size: -; J: TRBJ1-2; V: TRBV6-6; D: -; DNA: TGTGCCAGTCAGAAACCGAGTAACTATGGCTACACCTTC; CDR3: CASQKPSNYGYTF
size: -; J: TRBJ1-1; V: TRBV11-3; D: TRBD1; DNA: TGTGCCAGCAGCTTAGGACAGGGGATTAACACTGAAGCTTTCTTT; CDR3: CASSLGQGINTEAFF
size: once; J: TRBJ1-2; V: TRBV13; D: -; DNA: TGTGCCAGCAGTCATACAGGGCCTGGCTACACCTTC; CDR3: CASSHTGPGYTF
size: -; J: TRBJ2-1; V: TRBV7-8; D: -; DNA: TGTGCCAGCAGCACCTACTCGGGTGAGCAGTTCTTC; CDR3: CASSTYSGEQFF
size: -; J: TRBJ1-5; V: TRBV19; D: -; DNA: TGTGCCAGTAGTATACAATATAGCAATCAGCCCCAGCATTTT; CDR3: CASSIQYSNQPQHF
size: -; J: TRBJ1-1; V: TRBV6-6; D: -; DNA: TGTGCCAGCGACAGAGCGAACACTGAAGCTTTCTTT; CDR3: CASDRANTEAFF
size: -; J: TRBJ2-5; V: TRBV29-1; D: -; DNA: TGCAGCGGGGGAGTAGAGGGGCTGACCCAGTACTTC; CDR3: CSGGVEGLTQYF
size: -; J: TRBJ1-1; V: TRBV28; D: -; DNA: TGTGCCAGCAGCGGCTCCGTGGGGGGCTGGGCTGAAGCTTTCTTT; CDR3: CASSGSVGGWAEAFF
size: -; J: TRBJ2-3; V: TRBV12-5; D: TRBD1; DNA: TGTGCTAGTGGTTTGGCCCTTCCCGCCGTGACAGGGGGCAACGGAGATACGCAGTATTTT; CDR3: CASGLALPAVTGGNGDTQYF
size: -; J: TRBJ1-5; V: TRBV2; D: -; DNA: TGTGCCAGCAGCAGGGCCCATAGCAATCAGCCCCAGCATTTT; CDR3: CASSRAHSNQPQHF
size: once; J: TRBJ1-2; V: TRBV27; D: TRBD1; DNA: TGTGCCAGCAGTCCAAAACAGGGGTACTATGGCTACACCTTC; CDR3: CASSPKQGYYGYTF
size: few; J: TRBJ1-2; V: TRBV6-4; D: TRBD1; DNA: TGTGCCAGCAAAAGGGACAGGGGATCCCATGGGGGCTACACCTTC; CDR3: CASKRDRGSHGGYTF
size: -; J: TRBJ2-5; V: TRBV27; D: TRBD1; DNA: TGTGCCAGCAGTTCAGGACAGGGAGTAGGGACCCAGTACTTC; CDR3: CASSSGQGVGTQYF
size: few; J: TRBJ2-2; V: TRBV10-3; D: TRBD1; DNA: TGTGCCATCGGGACAGCGAACACCGGGGAGCTGTTTTTT; CDR3: CAIGTANTGELFF
size: -; J: TRBJ2-2; V: TRBV19; D: TRBD1; DNA: TGTGCCAGTAGTAAGTTGACAGGGGGCAACACCGGGGAGCTGTTTTTT; CDR3: CASSKLTGGNTGELFF
size: -; J: TRBJ2-7; V: TRBV18; D: TRBD2; DNA: TGTGCCAGCTCACCACCCGGGACTAGCGGCCCGAGCTCCTACGAGCAGTACTTC; CDR3: CASSPPGTSGPSSYEQYF
size: -; J: TRBJ2-7; V: TRBV28; D: TRBD1; DNA: TGTGCCAGCCTTCGGACAGGCCGAACCTACGAGCAGTACTTC; CDR3: CASLRTGRTYEQYF
size: -; J: TRBJ2-3; V: TRBV25-1; D: -; DNA: TGTGCCAGCAGTGGGACAATGGACTCTACAGATACGCAGTATTTT; CDR3: CASSGTMDSTDTQYF
size: -; J: TRBJ2-2; V: TRBV27; D: TRBD1; DNA: TGTGCCAGCAGTTTAGGGCAGGGGGCGGCCGGGGAGCTGTTTTTT; CDR3: CASSLGQGAAGELFF
size: -; J: TRBJ2-7; V: TRBV5-6; D: -; DNA: TGTGCCAGCAGCCCAAGGACAAGCCGATATTACGAGCAGTACTTC; CDR3: CASSPRTSRYYEQYF